The 15 T cell receptor beta chains below all came from one sample that was sequenced in a study of blood T cell repertoires in COVID-19. The method was immunoSEQ multiplex PCR; TCRdb's version includes in-frame clones alone and lacks a portion of them. The table includes approximately 90,000 clones, 80% detected once. The specimen sequenced was peripheral blood. These receptors were collected from a woman aged 80 or over with acute or convalescent COVID-19.

In its sample, this clone was seen once. J is TRBJ2-1 and V is TRBV18; D is perhaps TRBD2 (5 bases). This CDR3 comprises 14 residues. Germline V gene sequence: CDR1 KGHSH, CDR2 LQKENI. V lost 1 base, J lost 6 bases, and 10 bases lay in between. As DNA, the CDR3 is TGTGCCAGCTCACCACAGAAGCGGTCCAATGAGCAGTTCTTC. This codes for CASSPQKRSNEQFF.

The CDR3 reads CASSDRDRGREKLFF. The CDR3 DNA follows: TGTGCCAGCAGTGATAGGGACAGGGGTCGTGAAAAACTGTTTTTT. The chain joins TRBV2 to TRBJ1-4; 10 positions agree with TRBD1. The CDR3 is 15 amino acids. Germline V gene data show CDR1 as SNHLY and CDR2 as FYNNEI. J gave up 7 bases and V 3 bases, and 5 bases lay outside the gene matches. Looking up the rest from reference TRBV2 and TRBJ1-4 gives the full variable domain: EPEVTQTPSHQVTQMGQEVILRCVPISNHLYFYWYRQILGQKVEFLVSFYNNEISEKSEIFDDQFSVERPDGSNFTLKIRSTKLEDSAMYFCASSDRDRGREKLFFGSGTQLSVL.

This chain connects TRBV7-2 to TRBJ2-5, with TRBD2 identical over 10 bases. The CDR3 totals 18 residues. The junction had 12 bases not matched to a gene; V was cut back by 1 base and J by 4 bases. Germline loops: CDR1 SGHTA, CDR2 FQGNSA. This CDR3 reads CASSLVGLAGGGRETQYF. The CDR3 DNA reads as TGTGCCAGCAGCTTAGTGGGATTAGCGGGGGGTGGGCGAGAGACCCAGTACTTC. The full variable domain, with the rest looked up from reference TRBV7-2 and TRBJ2-5, is GAGVSQSPSNKVTEKGKDVELRCDPISGHTALYWYRQSLGQGLEFLIYFQGNSAPDKSGLPSDRFSAERTGGSVSTLTIQRTQQEDSAVYLCASSLVGLAGGGRETQYFGPGTRLLVL.

The chain carries TRBV10-3 and TRBJ2-5, with D possibly matching TRBD2 (7 bases). Per the germline V gene, CDR1 is ENHRY and CDR2 is SYGVKD. Deletions cut 8 bases from V and 5 bases from J, with 21 bases between. The CDR3 covers 15 residues. The chain's CDR3 is CAICQEGGPGETQYF. Written as DNA, the CDR3 is TGTGCCATCTGTCAAGAGGGGGGGCCGGGGGAGACCCAGTACTTC.

This clone was recorded once. V usage is TRBV19 and J usage is TRBJ1-4; possible D gene TRBD1, 6 bases. The CDR3 covers 17 residues. V was shortened by 4 bases and J by 4 bases, with 19 bases between the two germline ends. CDR1 and CDR2 from the germline V gene are LNHDA and SQIVND (reference sequence). CDR3 residues: CASSTLTGSTSNEKLFF. The DNA of the CDR3 is TGTGCCAGTAGTACCCTGACAGGCTCGACGAGTAATGAAAAACTGTTTTTT.

The chain's CDR3 is CASSQGLRWPYNEQFF. CDR3 DNA sequence: TGTGCCAGCAGCCAAGGGCTGAGGTGGCCTTACAATGAGCAGTTCTTC. V gene TRBV14 combines with J gene TRBJ2-1, with D uncertain. The CDR3 contains 16 residues. Germline CDR1 SGHDN, CDR2 FVKESK. V lost 1 base to trimming and J lost 4 bases, with 14 bases between them.

This chain connects TRBV18 to TRBJ1-5; no reliable D call. V was pared by 3 bases and J by 4 bases, with 13 bases between. In germline, CDR1 is KGHSH, CDR2 LQKENI. The CDR3 covers 15 residues. DNA for the CDR3: TGTGCCAGCTCACCTTGGGCAAGTCGTAATCAGCCCCAGCATTTT. Translating it yields CASSPWASRNQPQHF.

The chain links TRBV7-9 to TRBJ2-1, with 14 bases matching TRBD2. The CDR3 consists of 16 residues. The germline CDR1 and CDR2 sequences are SEHNR and FQNEAQ (reference sequence). Losses at the gene ends were 5 bases for V and 4 bases for J; bases not matched to a gene: 4. The CDR3 coding sequence is TGTGCCAGCAGCCCCCGGACTAGCGGGAGGTACAATGAGCAGTTCTTC. Amino acid sequence: CASSPRTSGRYNEQFF.

This clone was recorded once. The chain carries TRBV2 and TRBJ2-3, with 10 nucleotides matching TRBD2. Germline V gene data show CDR1 as SNHLY and CDR2 as FYNNEI. The CDR3 spans 14 residues. Losses at the gene ends were 10 bases for V and 6 bases for J; bases not matched to a gene: 10. Here the CDR3 reads CATKPGLASDTQYF. The CDR3 coding sequence is TGTGCCACCAAACCGGGACTAGCGTCTGATACGCAGTATTTT.

The V call is TRBV2, the J call TRBJ1-3; 7 bases map to TRBD1. Trimming removed 2 bases from V and 6 bases from J; junction bases left unmatched: 7. CDR3 length equals 15 residues. Per germline, CDR1 SNHLY and CDR2 FYNNEI. The CDR3: CASSESGRGVNTIYF. Written as DNA, the CDR3 is TGTGCCAGCAGTGAATCGGGCAGGGGGGTAAACACCATATATTTT.

CDR3 in amino acids: CASIILGLAANEQFF. The CDR3 coding sequence is TGTGCCAGCATCATCTTAGGACTAGCCGCCAATGAGCAGTTCTTC. The chain couples TRBV2 to TRBJ2-1; 8 bases align to TRBD2. Germline CDR1 and CDR2: SNHLY and FYNNEI. Trimming cost V 7 bases and J 6 bases; bases outside gene matches: 11. This CDR3 spans 15 amino acids.

This chain joins TRBV10-3 and TRBJ2-5; TRBD1 is a possible D gene (5 bases). CDR1 ENHRY and CDR2 SYGVKD come from the germline V gene. This CDR3 is 13 amino acids long. V was shortened by 7 bases and J by 2 bases, with 11 bases between the two germline ends. The CDR3 spells CAINRQPQETQYF. The CDR3 nucleotides are TGTGCCATCAACCGACAGCCACAAGAGACCCAGTACTTC.

The chain employs TRBV7-6 and TRBJ2-3; weak D call: TRBD1 (6 bases). The CDR3 length is 17 residues. Germline values: CDR1 SGHVS, CDR2 FNYEAQ. The V end was cut by 0 bases, the J end by 2 bases, with 15 bases between. The CDR3 region is CASSLALTGPNTDTQYF. The DNA of the CDR3 is TGTGCCAGCAGCTTAGCGCTAACAGGGCCGAACACAGATACGCAGTATTTT.

V is TRBV18 and J is TRBJ2-7; 13 bases fit TRBD2. The CDR3 length is 14 residues. Germline assignment: CDR1 KGHSH and CDR2 LQKENI. The J segment lost 3 bases and the V segment lost 4 bases, leaving 0 bases of the junction unmatched. The CDR3 DNA follows: TGTGCCAGCTCACGGACTAGCGGGAGCTACGAGCAGTACTTC. Amino acid sequence: CASSRTSGSYEQYF.

The table lists this clone with a few counts. The chain links TRBV9 to TRBJ2-1; a weak D match, TRBD1 (6 bases). Trimming pared 3 bases from V and 4 bases from J, leaving 14 bases between. Germline CDR1 SGDLS, CDR2 YYNGEE. The CDR3 extends over 15 amino acids. The CDR3 loop reads CASSASTRGYNEQFF. In DNA, the CDR3 is TGTGCCAGCAGCGCCAGCACAAGGGGGTACAATGAGCAGTTCTTC.